These 16 T cell receptor beta chains share one sample of origin, sequenced in a study of CD8 T cells in Susac syndrome. With random hexamers, reverse transcription was performed on about 0.5 to 1 ug of RNA. A single record per CDR3 protein comes from TCRdb applying MiXCR to the immunoSEQ multiplex PCR reads. The sample includes about 180,000 distinct CDR3 sequences, approximately 94% of them seen just once. Source material: CD4+ T cells from PBMCs. Receptors originate from a human donor with Susac syndrome.

This sequence joins TRBV5-4 and TRBJ2-2; D gene unclear. There are 13 residues in the CDR3. Germline V lookup: CDR1 SGHNT, CDR2 YYREEE (reference sequence). With 0 bases removed from V and 4 bases from J, the gap between germline ends came to 4 bases. As DNA, the CDR3 is TGTGCCAGCAGCTTGGCCACCACCGGGGAGCTGTTTTTT. Its translation: CASSLATTGELFF.

The chain has TRBV9 and TRBJ1-1; no definite D call. The CDR3 is 14 amino acids. Trimming took 0 bases from V and 3 from J, leaving 9 bases between them. The germline V gene encodes CDR1 SGDLS and CDR2 YYNGEE. The DNA for the CDR3 is TGTGCCAGCAGCGTAGCAGGAGTGGACACTGAAGCTTTCTTT. As protein: CASSVAGVDTEAFF.

The rearrangement links TRBV6-5 to TRBJ1-3, with unresolved D. V lost 6 bases to trimming and J lost 4 bases, with 10 bases between them. Germline V gene data show CDR1 as MNHEY and CDR2 as SVGAGI. The CDR3 length is 13 residues. The CDR3 nucleotides read TGTGCCAGCAGACGGCCGGAGGGAAACACCATATATTTT. Translated: CASRRPEGNTIYF.

This clonotype was seen a few times. The genes are TRBV4-1 and TRBJ1-2; 9 bases line up with TRBD1. Germline values: CDR1 MGHRA, CDR2 YSYEKL. The V segment lost 2 bases and the J segment 3 bases; nucleotides outside the gene matches: 7. CDR3 length: 16 amino acids. CDR3 bases: TGCGCCAGCAGCCAAACGGACAGGGGTTCGGACTATGGCTACACCTTC. Protein sequence: CASSQTDRGSDYGYTF.

J is TRBJ1-2 and V is TRBV24-1; D is possibly TRBD1 (5 bases). From germline, CDR1 is KGHDR and CDR2 SFDVKD. The CDR3 length is 13 residues. Trimming shortened V by 7 bases and J by 3 bases, and 11 bases separated the two germline ends. CDR3 region: CATSEGAHYGYTF. Here the CDR3 DNA reads TGTGCCACCAGCGAAGGGGCCCACTATGGCTACACCTTC.

The chain combines TRBV6-6 with TRBJ2-5; the D gene is possibly TRBD2 (5 bases). Germline loops: CDR1 MNHNY, CDR2 SVGAGI (reference sequence). Trimming shortened V by 2 bases and J by 7 bases, and 14 bases separated the two germline ends. This CDR3 has 14 residues. CDR3 coding DNA: TGTGCCAGCAGTTACGCTACCTCAGAGGGGACCCAGTACTTC. The encoded protein is CASSYATSEGTQYF.

The J gene is TRBJ1-1, the V gene TRBV2; the D gene is possibly TRBD1 (6 bases). The CDR3 length is 14 residues. Germline V gene lookup returns CDR1 SNHLY and CDR2 FYNNEI. The V and J ends lost 3 bases and 4 bases respectively, with 12 bases between them. The CDR3 loop reads CASSERQAATEAFF. The CDR3 nucleotides are TGTGCCAGCAGTGAGCGACAGGCCGCCACTGAAGCTTTCTTT.

The chain employs TRBV29-1 and TRBJ2-3; TRBD2 matches 10 bases. The CDR3 length is 14 residues. V dropped 8 bases and J dropped 4; count of bases not matched to a gene: 9. Germline V gene sequence: CDR1 SQVTM, CDR2 ANQGSEA. The chain's CDR3 is CSLKTSGRADTQYF. The CDR3 DNA follows: TGCAGCCTCAAGACTAGCGGGCGTGCAGATACGCAGTATTTT.

The V call is TRBV20-1, the J call TRBJ2-7, with D possibly TRBD1 on 6 matching bases. V was cut by 3 bases and J by 1 base, with 10 bases left in between. Germline assignment: CDR1 DFQATT and CDR2 SNEGSKA (reference sequence). This CDR3 is built from 13 residues. In DNA, the CDR3 is TGCAGTGCTAGTCAGGGGAGATCCTACGAGCAGTACTTC. Its translation: CSASQGRSYEQYF.

This chain uses TRBV11-2 with TRBJ1-2; D gene unclear. The CDR3 is 13 residues long. CDR1 and CDR2 from the germline V gene are SGHAT and FQNNGV. V was clipped by 5 bases and J by 8 bases, with 15 bases between them. The CDR3 is CASSQEAVSGYTF. The DNA of the CDR3 is TGTGCCAGCAGCCAGGAGGCGGTTTCAGGCTACACCTTC.

This rearrangement joins TRBV29-1 to TRBJ1-5; TRBD1 aligns across 7 bases. The CDR3 loop spans 13 amino acids. The germline V gene encodes CDR1 SQVTM and CDR2 ANQGSEA. Losses at the gene ends were 6 bases for V and 4 bases for J; bases not matched to a gene: 6. The CDR3 nucleotides read TGCAGCGTCATAGGACAGGCTAATCAGCCCCAGCATTTT. Translation gives CSVIGQANQPQHF.

The chain is built from TRBV12-3 or TRBV12-4 and TRBJ1-1; D gene uncertain. The CDR3 contains 14 residues. V was cut by 5 bases and J by 0 bases, with 10 bases left in between. The CDR3 reads CASSPAAMNTEAFF. CDR3 in DNA: TGTGCCAGCAGTCCGGCGGCCATGAACACTGAAGCTTTCTTT.

The chain links TRBV3-1 to TRBJ2-7; D is unresolved. The CDR3 totals 14 residues. The V gene's germline CDR1 is LGHDT and CDR2 YNNKEL (reference sequence). Trimming pared 4 bases from V and 12 bases from J, leaving 22 bases between. This CDR3 reads CASSLTRTQGTLYF. CDR3 coding DNA: TGTGCCAGCAGCCTAACGCGGACGCAAGGTACCCTGTACTTC.

This rearrangement joins TRBV7-9 to TRBJ2-7; 9 bases agree with TRBD1. V shed 3 bases, J shed 0 bases, and the junction held 6 bases outside the gene matches. The CDR3 spans 16 residues. Looked up from germline, CDR1 is SEHNR and CDR2 is FQNEAQ (reference sequence). The CDR3 DNA follows: TGTGCCAGCAGCTTCCCCGGGACAGGGCCCTCCTACGAGCAGTACTTC. This translates into CASSFPGTGPSYEQYF.

The chain links TRBV20-1 to TRBJ1-6; 9 bases agree with TRBD1. This CDR3 contains 14 residues. With V trimmed by 4 bases and J by 10 bases, 8 bases remained unmatched. Germline values: CDR1 DFQATT, CDR2 SNEGSKA (reference sequence). The CDR3 loop reads CSAKKGQGGSPLHF. DNA of the CDR3: TGCAGTGCTAAAAAGGGACAGGGAGGGTCACCCCTCCACTTT.

The V gene is TRBV18, the J gene TRBJ2-7; 9 nucleotides align to TRBD1. V trimming: 4 bases; J trimming: 5 bases; junction bases outside the gene matches: 12. Germline V gene data show CDR1 as KGHSH and CDR2 as LQKENI. CDR3 length: 16 amino acids. CDR3 in amino acids: CASSLYQGQGIDEQYF. CDR3 bases: TGTGCCAGCTCACTTTATCAGGGACAGGGCATCGACGAGCAGTACTTC.